This TCR beta chain was sequenced in a study of T cells after posttransplantation cyclophosphamide. Study-wide points: TRB overlap between skin or GI tissue T cells and blood was limited.

Treatment was busulfan-fludarabine conditioning, a marrow graft, and cyclophosphamide on days +3 and +4. TCRdb's copy holds only in-frame clones and misses some; the assay was immunoSEQ multiplex PCR. The sample includes about 3,000 clones, 74% of them seen just once. Details on this clone: Its matching antigen is unknown.

Germline trimming cut 3 bases from V and 0 bases from J; bases unmatched to any gene: 1. Germline V gene sequence: CDR1 KGHSH, CDR2 LQKENI. The CDR3 is 14 amino acids. This material consisted of PBMCs, taken after allogeneic stem cell transplant with posttransplant cyclophosphamide. The receptor's source is a female patient aged 45-60 years who received an allogeneic stem cell transplant from a related donor, was CMV-positive, and had no GVHD. Some T cells could come from the graft donor. The genes are TRBV18 and TRBJ1-1, with 7 positions matching TRBD1. The CDR3 loop reads CASSPQGVNTEAFF. As DNA, the CDR3 is TGTGCCAGCTCACCGCAGGGGGTGAACACTGAAGCTTTCTTT.